These 32 T cell receptor beta chains were sequenced from one sample in a study of T cells in narcolepsy. Sequenced by immunoSEQ multiplex PCR; TCRdb stores in-frame clones only, minus some. The sample shows 25,000 or so clones, roughly 85% of them seen only once. The sequenced sample was memory (CD45RA-) CD4+ T cells from blood. The receptor set was obtained from a human donor in good health.

The rearrangement links TRBV10-3 to TRBJ2-7, with TRBD2 matching over 12 bases. The CDR3 has 14 amino acids. Germline assignment: CDR1 ENHRY and CDR2 SYGVKD. Trimming took 6 bases from V and 6 from J; bases not matched to a gene: 6. CDR3 DNA: TGTGCCATCAGCCTAGCGGGAGGGCCTGGCGAGCAGTACTTC. Protein: CAISLAGGPGEQYF.

This sequence joins TRBV7-9 and TRBJ2-3; 8 bases are shared with TRBD1. The ends lost 5 bases at V and 1 base at J; junction bases unmatched: 11. The CDR3 totals 17 residues. From germline, CDR1 is SEHNR and CDR2 FQNEAQ (reference sequence). The CDR3 nucleotides read TGTGCCAGCAGCCCCGCTCGGACAGGGATGGGCACAGATACGCAGTATTTT. This gives the protein CASSPARTGMGTDTQYF.

The CDR3 coding sequence is TGTGCCAGCAGCTTCCAGGCTAGCGGAGATCCGATGAGCCAAGAGACCCAGTACTTC. Translating it yields CASSFQASGDPMSQETQYF. This rearrangement joins TRBV7-8 to TRBJ2-5; TRBD2 matches at 7 bases. CDR1 is SGHVS and CDR2 is FQNEAQ in the germline V gene. With 3 bases clipped from V and 1 base from J, the junction kept 17 bases outside the gene matches. The CDR3 is made up of 19 amino acids.

The V and J genes are TRBV19 and TRBJ1-4; D is undetermined. In germline, CDR1 is LNHDA, CDR2 SQIVND (reference sequence). The CDR3 contains 16 residues. The ends were cut back, 9 bases at V and 5 bases at J, with 22 bases in the middle. CDR3 in amino acids: CASRPGEAQENEKLFF. The CDR3 nucleotides are TGTGCCAGCCGTCCGGGAGAGGCTCAAGAAAATGAAAAACTGTTTTTT. The complete variable domain, with remaining parts taken from reference TRBV19 and TRBJ1-4, reads DGGITQSPKYLFRKEGQNVTLSCEQNLNHDAMYWYRQDPGQGLRLIYYSQIVNDFQKGDIAEGYSVSREKKESFPLTVTSAQKNPTAFYLCASRPGEAQENEKLFFGSGTQLSVL.

This clone was seen once. This chain joins TRBV21-1 and TRBJ2-1; TRBD2 is taken as the D call from the table, unchecked against the DNA. TRBV21-1 is deemed a pseudogene. CDR3 length equals 19 residues. The CDR3 sequence is CASSKALPKTSGSLGEQFF. The CDR3 DNA reads TGTGCCAGCAGCAAAGCGCTTCCTAAGACTAGCGGGAGTCTAGGTGAGCAGTTCTTC.

V usage is TRBV5-1 and J usage is TRBJ1-1; D is uncertain. The V gene lost 6 bases and the J gene lost 1 base, with 13 bases spanning the gap. Germline V gene data show CDR1 as SGHRS and CDR2 as YFSETQ. The CDR3 is made up of 14 amino acids. The CDR3 DNA sequence: TGCGCCAGCAACAACGGGGAAGAGAACACTGAAGCTTTCTTT. Its translation is CASNNGEENTEAFF.

This chain connects TRBV19 to TRBJ2-1; the D gene is possibly TRBD2 (6 bases). From germline, CDR1 is LNHDA and CDR2 SQIVND (reference sequence). The CDR3 is made up of 15 amino acids. The V end was cut by 6 bases, the J end by 3 bases, with 15 bases between. CDR3 DNA: TGTGCCAGTAGCCTGTTGGGACTTAACTACAATGAGCAGTTCTTC. This sequence encodes CASSLLGLNYNEQFF.

The chain has TRBV5-4 and TRBJ2-7; 14 bases align to TRBD2. The CDR3 has 17 amino acids. Per the germline V gene, CDR1 is SGHNT and CDR2 is YYREEE (reference sequence). V shed 2 bases and J 5 bases; nucleotides not matched to a gene: 9. CDR3 bases: TGTGCCAGCAGCTTCCCCGGGACTAGCGGGAGTATCGACGAGCAGTACTTC. This encodes CASSFPGTSGSIDEQYF.

The V gene is TRBV30, the J gene TRBJ2-2; D is unclear. In germline, CDR1 is GTSNPN, CDR2 SVGIG (reference sequence). Trimming removed 0 bases at V and 5 bases at J, with 13 bases between. The CDR3 covers 15 residues. The CDR3 region is CAWSVRAISTGELFF. Here the CDR3 DNA reads TGTGCCTGGAGTGTAAGGGCTATATCAACCGGGGAGCTGTTTTTT.

The sample holds a few counts of this clone. The chain carries TRBV7-2 and TRBJ2-7, with no clear D. Trimming removed 3 bases from V and 1 base from J, with 7 bases in between. Germline V gene lookup returns CDR1 SGHTA and CDR2 FQGNSA. This CDR3 has 13 residues. CDR3 sequence (DNA): TGTGCCAGCAGCTTTCAGGAGTCCTACGAGCAGTACTTC. Translated, it gives CASSFQESYEQYF.

This clone was picked up a small number of times. This chain connects TRBV27 to TRBJ1-2; weak D call: TRBD1 (5 bases). Between the trimmed V and J ends, which lost 5 bases and 4 bases, there was a span of 14 bases. The CDR3 consists of 14 residues. CDR1 MNHEY and CDR2 SMNVEV come from the germline V gene (reference sequence). CDR3: CASSPTGYPYGYTF. CDR3 sequence (DNA): TGTGCCAGCAGTCCAACAGGCTATCCCTATGGCTACACCTTC.

The V gene is TRBV5-1, the J gene TRBJ2-3, with 12 bases matching TRBD2. The CDR3 runs 17 residues. Trimming removed 0 bases from V and 6 bases from J; junction bases left unmatched: 8. Germline CDR1 is SGHRS and CDR2 is YFSETQ. The CDR3 nucleotides are TGCGCCAGCAGCTTGGGATCCAGGACTAGCGGGGTGGATACGCAGTATTTT. Protein: CASSLGSRTSGVDTQYF.

The chain recombines TRBV5-1 with TRBJ2-7; 8 nucleotides line up with TRBD2. CDR1 SGHRS and CDR2 YFSETQ come from the germline V gene. The CDR3 has 15 residues. After removal of 1 base from V and 0 bases from J, the junction contained 3 bases not matched to a gene. The CDR3 is CASSLLGRVSYEQYF. The CDR3 DNA reads as TGCGCCAGCAGCTTGCTCGGGAGGGTCTCCTACGAGCAGTACTTC.

V usage is TRBV2 and J usage is TRBJ2-7, with TRBD1 matching over 10 bases. The ends lost 4 bases at V and 5 bases at J; junction bases unmatched: 5. Germline CDR1 is SNHLY and CDR2 is FYNNEI. The CDR3 covers 14 residues. The CDR3 loop is CASSVGTGAHEQYF. DNA for the CDR3: TGTGCCAGCAGTGTCGGGACAGGGGCACACGAGCAGTACTTC.

The gene calls are TRBV30 and TRBJ2-2, with D perhaps TRBD2 (7 bases). The V and J ends lost 7 bases and 0 bases respectively, with 15 bases between them. The CDR3 covers 15 residues. In germline, CDR1 is GTSNPN, CDR2 SVGIG (reference sequence). As DNA, the CDR3 is TGTGCCTCGCGGGGGACACGAACGAACACCGGGGAGCTGTTTTTT. Amino acids: CASRGTRTNTGELFF.

J is TRBJ2-7 and V is TRBV5-1; 7 bases map to TRBD1. CDR3 length equals 16 residues. The germline CDR1 and CDR2 sequences are SGHRS and YFSETQ. Trimming at V came to 4 bases and at J to 5 bases, leaving 15 bases not matched to a gene. The CDR3 bases are TGCGCCAGCAGCCCGGACCCACAGGGGCAGCGCCACGAGCAGTACTTC. It codes for CASSPDPQGQRHEQYF.

This chain joins TRBV7-2 and TRBJ2-3; no reliable D call. Between the trimmed V and J ends, which lost 6 bases and 2 bases, there was a span of 6 bases. Per the germline V gene, CDR1 is SGHTA and CDR2 is FQGNSA. The CDR3 loop spans 12 amino acids. The CDR3 sequence: CASRHSTDTQYF. Here the CDR3 DNA reads TGTGCCAGCAGACACTCCACAGATACGCAGTATTTT.

V is TRBV6-5 and J is TRBJ1-2, with TRBD1 as a possible D gene (5 bases). Germline V gives CDR1 MNHEY, CDR2 SVGAGI. V gave up 5 bases and J gave up 5 bases, with 15 bases separating them. The CDR3 contains 14 residues. CDR3 sequence: CASSESGRVYGYTF. As DNA, the CDR3 is TGTGCCAGCAGTGAAAGCGGCAGGGTTTATGGCTACACCTTC.

This chain connects TRBV5-4 to TRBJ1-6, with D unresolved. V dropped 4 bases and J dropped 7 bases, with 9 bases sitting between them. Germline values: CDR1 SGHNT, CDR2 YYREEE (reference sequence). This CDR3 contains 13 residues. The CDR3 nucleotides are TGTGCCAGCAGCCTAGGAGGGAATTCACCCCTCCACTTT. Encoded protein: CASSLGGNSPLHF.

The chain carries TRBV2 and TRBJ1-1; perhaps TRBD1 as D (5 bases). The germline V and J ends were trimmed by 6 bases and 0 bases, with 11 bases remaining between them. The CDR3 covers 14 residues. CDR1 and CDR2 from the germline V gene are SNHLY and FYNNEI. The CDR3 DNA follows: TGTGCCAGCAGGGGGGAGAGCCTGAACACTGAAGCTTTCTTT. It yields the protein CASRGESLNTEAFF.

The chain employs TRBV6-5 and TRBJ1-1; D uncertain. This CDR3 is built from 14 residues. Looked up from germline, CDR1 is MNHEY and CDR2 is SVGAGI. The ends were cut back, 7 bases at V and 1 base at J, with 13 bases in the middle. The CDR3 DNA reads as TGTGCCAGCAAGCTCCGAGGGTCGAACACTGAAGCTTTCTTT. Translating gives CASKLRGSNTEAFF.

The gene calls are TRBV5-1 and TRBJ2-5, with a weak D call TRBD2 (6 bases). Per the germline V gene, CDR1 is SGHRS and CDR2 is YFSETQ. The CDR3 has 13 residues. Trimming took off 2 bases at V and 4 bases at J, with 9 bases between the two ends. DNA for the CDR3: TGCGCCAGCAGCTTCGGGAGTTCAGAGACCCAGTACTTC. Its protein is CASSFGSSETQYF.

This rearrangement joins TRBV4-3 to TRBJ2-7; 8 nucleotides align to TRBD2. J gave up 6 bases and V 4 bases, and 11 bases lay outside the gene matches. This CDR3 region has 15 residues. Germline-derived CDR1 and CDR2 are LGHNA and YSLEER. This CDR3 reads CASSPGLGTSSEQYF. Written as DNA, the CDR3 is TGCGCCAGCAGCCCGGGACTAGGCACTTCTAGCGAGCAGTACTTC.

The chain is built from TRBV2 and TRBJ1-5, with D perhaps TRBD1 (5 bases). In germline, CDR1 is SNHLY, CDR2 FYNNEI. The CDR3 has 17 amino acids. Trimming stripped 4 bases from V and 0 bases from J, with 16 bases between. The CDR3 sequence is CASSGGRRTYSNQPQHF. The DNA of the CDR3 is TGTGCCAGCAGTGGGGGCAGGAGGACCTATAGCAATCAGCCCCAGCATTTT. Supplemented by reference TRBV2 and TRBJ1-5, the full variable domain reads EPEVTQTPSHQVTQMGQEVILRCVPISNHLYFYWYRQILGQKVEFLVSFYNNEISEKSEIFDDQFSVERPDGSNFTLKIRSTKLEDSAMYFCASSGGRRTYSNQPQHFGDGTRLSIL.

The rearrangement uses TRBV6-5 and TRBJ1-2, with TRBD1 matching 8 bases. Germline-derived CDR1 and CDR2 are MNHEY and SVGAGI. The CDR3 length is 13 residues. The junction had 2 bases not matched to a gene; V was cut back by 2 bases and J by 6 bases. The CDR3 is CASSYVRGHGYTF. The CDR3 DNA is TGTGCCAGCAGTTACGTCAGGGGGCATGGCTACACCTTC.

The V and J genes are TRBV5-1 and TRBJ2-1; TRBD1 might be the D (6 bases). The CDR3 is made up of 15 amino acids. Trimming left V 0 bases short and J 5 bases short, with 12 bases between. Germline V gene data show CDR1 as SGHRS and CDR2 as YFSETQ. CDR3 nucleotide sequence: TGCGCCAGCAGCTTGGATGGAGGACAGAACAATGAGCAGTTCTTC. Its translation: CASSLDGGQNNEQFF.

The chain is built from TRBV2 and TRBJ2-3; maybe TRBD1 (5 bases). CDR3 length: 16 amino acids. Germline V gives CDR1 SNHLY, CDR2 FYNNEI. V lost 7 bases and J lost 4, with 21 bases in between. CDR3 DNA: TGTGCCAGCAAGGACGTTGGGGCAGGGTGGCCAGATACGCAGTATTTT. Amino acids: CASKDVGAGWPDTQYF.

This clone was found a few times. V is TRBV6-6 and J is TRBJ2-3; 9 bases are shared with TRBD1. V lost 6 bases to trimming and J lost 1 base; unmatched junction nucleotides: 5. The length of the CDR3 is 15 residues. Germline V gene data show CDR1 as MNHNY and CDR2 as SVGAGI (reference sequence). CDR3 loop: CASRTRDRGTDTQYF. The CDR3 bases are TGTGCCAGCAGAACAAGGGACAGGGGCACAGATACGCAGTATTTT.

The chain links TRBV19 to TRBJ1-2; 8 bases map to TRBD1. The V and J ends lost 6 bases and 4 bases, in that order; junction bases with no gene match: 10. This CDR3 spans 15 amino acids. Looked up from germline, CDR1 is LNHDA and CDR2 is SQIVND (reference sequence). The CDR3 here is CASSKHDRGGYGYTF. The CDR3 DNA is TGTGCCAGTAGCAAGCATGACAGGGGAGGCTATGGCTACACCTTC.

The rearrangement joins TRBV5-6 to TRBJ1-1; 12 bases are shared with TRBD1. The length of the CDR3 is 15 residues. The germline V gene encodes CDR1 SGHDT and CDR2 YYEEEE. The V segment lost 4 bases and the J segment 4 bases; nucleotides outside the gene matches: 5. The CDR3 DNA sequence: TGTGCCAGCAGCCCGACGGGACAGGGGGCCACTGAAGCTTTCTTT. It encodes CASSPTGQGATEAFF.

The gene calls are TRBV5-1 and TRBJ2-1, with D tentatively TRBD1 (5 bases). V lost 0 bases and J 2 bases, leaving 9 bases between the germline ends. CDR1 is SGHRS and CDR2 is YFSETQ in the germline V gene. The CDR3 loop spans 15 amino acids. The CDR3 loop is CASSLEPGTYNEQFF. The CDR3 DNA sequence: TGCGCCAGCAGCTTGGAGCCAGGGACCTACAATGAGCAGTTCTTC. The variable domain in full, completed from reference TRBV5-1 and TRBJ2-1, reads KAGVTQTPRYLIKTRGQQVTLSCSPISGHRSVSWYQQTPGQGLQFLFEYFSETQRNKGNFPGRFSGRQFSNSRSEMNVSTLELGDSALYLCASSLEPGTYNEQFFGPGTRLTVL.

The V call is TRBV29-1, the J call TRBJ2-1, with unresolved D. Trimming pared 4 bases from V and 7 bases from J, leaving 11 bases between. Germline CDR1 and CDR2: SQVTM and ANQGSEA. The CDR3 contains 12 residues. Here the CDR3 reads CSVATPWNEQFF. In nucleotides, the CDR3 is TGCAGCGTTGCTACTCCCTGGAATGAGCAGTTCTTC.